The T cell receptor (beta chain) described here comes from a study of blood T cell repertoires in COVID-19. The length of the CDR3 is 14 residues. Unmatched junction bases numbered 9, after V lost 4 bases and J lost 8 bases. The germline gives CDR1 SEHNR, CDR2 FQNEAQ (reference sequence). This table comes from immunoSEQ multiplex PCR, and its TCRdb copy is limited to in-frame clones, with some not included. Altogether 250,000 to 300,000 clones are present, under 95% being singletons, with the ten largest covering about 2.3%. This chain connects TRBV7-9 to TRBJ2-7; 9 positions match TRBD2. The sequence derives from a woman between 35 and 50 years old with acute COVID-19. The sequencing input was PBMCs or T cells enriched from blood (not recorded which). This CDR3 reads CASSSNSGGPKQYF. CDR3 coding DNA: TGTGCCAGCAGCTCCAATAGCGGGGGCCCGAAGCAGTACTTC.